This passage covers 32 T cell receptor beta chains from one sample sequenced in a study of control samples from healthy donors and cancer patients. TCRdb keeps only in-frame clones here, not all; method: immunoSEQ multiplex PCR. The sample records 45,000 to 70,000 clones, approximately 90% being singletons. The sequenced material came from PBMCs. The receptor set was obtained from a man under 40 with colorectal cancer.

The rearrangement links TRBV29-1 to TRBJ1-3, with a weak D call TRBD1 (6 bases). V lost 3 bases, J lost 6 bases, and 9 bases lay in between. CDR1 and CDR2 from the germline V gene are SQVTM and ANQGSEA. The CDR3 has 12 residues. CDR3 bases: TGCAGCGTTGAGGCAGGGGCAAACACCATATATTTT. Residues: CSVEAGANTIYF.

CDR3 in amino acids: CASTAGQGGNTIYF. The CDR3 bases are TGCGCCAGCACCGCGGGACAGGGTGGAAACACCATATATTTT. The J gene is TRBJ1-3, the V gene TRBV10-1; 9 nucleotides align to TRBD1. This CDR3 contains 14 residues. Germline V gives CDR1 WNHNN, CDR2 SYGVQD (reference sequence). J was trimmed by 3 bases and V by 7 bases; bases with no gene match: 4.

The genes are TRBV12-3 or TRBV12-4 and TRBJ1-2; no firm D call. V was cut by 1 base and J by 8 bases, with 11 bases left in between. There are 13 residues in the CDR3. CDR3 in DNA: TGTGCCAGCAGTTTAGGCCCGAAAGGGGGCTACACCTTC. Translating gives CASSLGPKGGYTF.

The chain combines TRBV6-2 or TRBV6-3 with TRBJ1-3, with D hard to call. Germline V gene lookup returns CDR1 MNHEY and CDR2 SVGEGT. The CDR3 is made up of 17 amino acids. Trimming took 4 bases from V and 2 from J, leaving 18 bases between them. This chain's CDR3 is CASSLSSGVDAGNTIYF. The CDR3 nucleotides read TGTGCCAGCAGTTTATCTTCCGGGGTCGATGCTGGAAACACCATATATTTT.

The V gene is TRBV12-3 or TRBV12-4, the J gene TRBJ1-3; no firm D call. This CDR3 has 12 residues. Trimming shortened V by 6 bases and J by 8 bases, and 11 bases separated the two germline ends. CDR3 protein: CASSNIRDTIYF. CDR3 DNA: TGTGCCAGCAGCAATATCCGGGACACCATATATTTT.

V and J are TRBV4-1 and TRBJ1-5; tentative D call: TRBD1 (5 bases). Trimming took 1 base from V and 10 from J, leaving 17 bases between them. Germline CDR1 reads MGHRA; CDR2 reads YSYEKL. This CDR3 is built from 15 residues. The CDR3 loop is CASSQGGEGLGPQHF. DNA for the CDR3: TGCGCCAGCAGCCAAGGAGGGGAGGGCTTGGGTCCCCAGCATTTT.

The chain joins TRBV7-2 to TRBJ1-4; TRBD1 aligns across 10 bases. With 2 bases clipped from V and 5 bases from J, the junction kept 8 bases outside the gene matches. The germline V gene encodes CDR1 SGHTA and CDR2 FQGNSA. The CDR3 contains 17 residues. CDR3: CASSLRDRGRSNEKLFF. The DNA of the CDR3 is TGTGCCAGCAGCTTAAGGGACAGGGGTCGATCGAATGAAAAACTGTTTTTT. Drawing the rest from reference TRBV7-2 and TRBJ1-4, the complete variable domain is GAGVSQSPSNKVTEKGKDVELRCDPISGHTALYWYRQSLGQGLEFLIYFQGNSAPDKSGLPSDRFSAERTGGSVSTLTIQRTQQEDSAVYLCASSLRDRGRSNEKLFFGSGTQLSVL.

The chain couples TRBV6-6 to TRBJ1-6; D call uncertain. CDR3 length: 14 amino acids. Germline lookup yields CDR1 MNHNY and CDR2 SVGAGI (reference sequence). Between the trimmed V and J ends, which lost 0 bases and 10 bases, there was a span of 10 bases. CDR3 in amino acids: CASSYSGFGSPLHF. CDR3 sequence (DNA): TGTGCCAGCAGTTACTCAGGGTTTGGATCACCCCTCCACTTT.

This clone was found once. The chain combines TRBV19 with TRBJ2-3; tentatively, D is TRBD1 (5 bases). V shed 6 bases and J shed 0 bases, with 7 bases lying between them. This CDR3 is 13 amino acids long. CDR1 and CDR2 (germline): LNHDA, SQIVND (reference sequence). The CDR3 reads CASRRGSTDTQYF. DNA of the CDR3: TGTGCCAGTAGAAGGGGTAGCACAGATACGCAGTATTTT.

V and J are TRBV5-1 and TRBJ2-1; 9 bases match TRBD1. This CDR3 comprises 14 residues. After removal of 4 bases from V and 6 bases from J, the junction contained 5 bases not matched to a gene. Per germline, CDR1 SGHRS and CDR2 YFSETQ. The CDR3 sequence is CASSKQGALNEQFF. As DNA, the CDR3 is TGCGCCAGCAGCAAACAGGGGGCTCTCAATGAGCAGTTCTTC.

This clone appeared once. The chain employs TRBV5-1 and TRBJ2-6, with D tentatively TRBD1 (6 bases). Germline CDR1 SGHRS, CDR2 YFSETQ. The CDR3 length is 16 residues. Trimming took off 4 bases at V and 2 bases at J, with 13 bases between the two ends. The DNA for the CDR3 is TGCGCCAGCAGCGTGGGGGCACTGGCTGGGGCCAACGTCCTGACTTTC. This translates into CASSVGALAGANVLTF.

The chain carries TRBV9 and TRBJ2-7; 13 bases are shared with TRBD2. V shed 4 bases and J 4 bases; nucleotides not matched to a gene: 5. This CDR3 comprises 15 residues. The germline V gene has CDR1 SGDLS and CDR2 YYNGEE. CDR3 loop: CASSPRLAGGYEQYF. The DNA for the CDR3 is TGTGCCAGCAGCCCTCGACTAGCGGGGGGTTACGAGCAGTACTTC.

The rearrangement uses TRBV6-5 and TRBJ1-2; 11 bases map to TRBD1. Losses at the gene ends were 0 bases for V and 5 bases for J; bases not matched to a gene: 2. This CDR3 spans 15 amino acids. CDR1 and CDR2 from the germline V gene are MNHEY and SVGAGI. The CDR3 bases are TGTGCCAGCAGTTACTCTAGGGACAGGGGGTATGGCTACACCTTC. Residues: CASSYSRDRGYGYTF.

The V call is TRBV6-2 or TRBV6-3, the J call TRBJ2-2; D is perhaps TRBD1 or TRBD2 (6 bases each). V lost 6 bases and J lost 3, with 14 bases in between. This CDR3 spans 15 amino acids. CDR1 MNHEY and CDR2 SVGEGT come from the germline V gene. The DNA for the CDR3 is TGTGCCAGCAGCACTTACAGGGAGGACACCGGGGAGCTGTTTTTT. Translation gives CASSTYREDTGELFF.

The J gene is TRBJ2-7, the V gene TRBV30, with a weak D call TRBD1 (5 bases). Trimming left V 0 bases short and J 4 bases short, with 7 bases between. Germline assignment: CDR1 GTSNPN and CDR2 SVGIG (reference sequence). CDR3 length: 12 residues. CDR3 region: CAWSVRGYEQYF. The CDR3 DNA is TGTGCCTGGAGTGTAAGGGGTTACGAGCAGTACTTC.

The chain employs TRBV5-4 and TRBJ1-2; no reliable D call. The CDR3 runs to 12 residues. Germline CDR1 reads SGHNT; CDR2 reads YYREEE (reference sequence). Trimming stripped 2 bases from V and 7 bases from J, with 9 bases between. CDR3 in amino acids: CASSLGSLGYTF. CDR3 DNA sequence: TGTGCCAGCAGCTTAGGTAGTCTTGGCTACACCTTC. Complete variable domain (other parts from reference TRBV5-4 and TRBJ1-2): ETGVTQSPTHLIKTRGQQVTLRCSSQSGHNTVSWYQQALGQGPQFIFQYYREEENGRGNFPPRFSGLQFPNYSSELNVNALELDDSALYLCASSLGSLGYTFGSGTRLTVV.

The rearrangement links TRBV7-8 to TRBJ2-2; 8 nucleotides match TRBD2. From germline, CDR1 is SGHVS and CDR2 FQNEAQ. The J segment lost 5 bases and the V segment lost 11 bases, leaving 10 bases of the junction unmatched. The CDR3 contains 14 residues. The CDR3 bases are TGTGCCGCGGGGGGCACTGGTCTGACCGGGGAGCTGTTTTTT. It translates to CAAGGTGLTGELFF.

About this clone: Other DNA sequences in this sample translate to the same CDR3. The chain links TRBV21-1 to TRBJ1-1; the table's TRBD1 call for D was not verified on the DNA. TRBV21-1 constitutes a pseudogene. CDR3 length: 14 residues. The CDR3 reads CASSKARTDTEAFF. DNA of the CDR3: TGTGCCAGCAGCAAAGCTCGGACGGACACTGAAGCTTTTTTT.

The count of this clone is one. The CDR3 DNA reads TGTGCCAGCAGCTTAAGGGACAACCCCTACGAGCAGTACTTC. It codes for CASSLRDNPYEQYF. V gene TRBV7-9 combines with J gene TRBJ2-7; possibly TRBD1 for D (6 bases). The germline V gene has CDR1 SEHNR and CDR2 FQNEAQ (reference sequence). V shed 2 bases and J shed 2 bases, with 10 bases lying between them. This CDR3 contains 14 residues.

The rearrangement links TRBV7-9 to TRBJ2-1; 11 bases are shared with TRBD1. The CDR3 contains 15 residues. Germline trimming cut 5 bases from V and 7 bases from J; bases unmatched to any gene: 7. Germline V gives CDR1 SEHNR, CDR2 FQNEAQ (reference sequence). CDR3 DNA sequence: TGTGCCAGCAGCAATGGACAGGGGGCACGTAATGAGCAGTTCTTC. Translated: CASSNGQGARNEQFF.

V gene TRBV5-6 combines with J gene TRBJ1-2; D is undetermined. Germline lookup yields CDR1 SGHDT and CDR2 YYEEEE. Trimming removed 4 bases at V and 8 bases at J, with 18 bases between. This CDR3 comprises 14 residues. In nucleotides, the CDR3 is TGTGCCAGCAGCCCGGCCATTCGTGACGAGGGCTACACCTTC. It specifies CASSPAIRDEGYTF.

The CDR3 DNA sequence: TGTGCCAGCAGCCCAGCTGGACAGGGGTCTAAGGAACTGTTTTTT. Amino acids: CASSPAGQGSKELFF. The chain employs TRBV7-8 and TRBJ1-4; TRBD1 aligns across 9 bases. The CDR3 covers 15 residues. Germline assignment: CDR1 SGHVS and CDR2 FQNEAQ. Losses at the gene ends were 5 bases for V and 12 bases for J; bases not matched to a gene: 13.

The chain is built from TRBV5-5 and TRBJ1-3; D remains unclear. Germline V gene sequence: CDR1 SGHKS, CDR2 YYEKEE (reference sequence). The V end was cut by 4 bases, the J end by 4 bases, with 9 bases between. The CDR3 is 13 residues long. This CDR3 reads CASSRVDGNTIYF. The CDR3 DNA is TGTGCCAGCAGCAGGGTCGACGGAAACACCATATATTTT.

This clone has just one count. The chain joins TRBV6-5 to TRBJ2-1, with TRBD1 matching 7 bases. The CDR3 totals 15 residues. V gave up 7 bases and J gave up 3 bases; unmatched junction bases: 9. Germline assignment: CDR1 MNHEY and CDR2 SVGAGI. CDR3 bases: TGTGCCAGCAAAACCACAGGGGCCGACTACAATGAGCAGTTCTTC. This translates into CASKTTGADYNEQFF.

The chain combines TRBV19 with TRBJ2-2; 8 positions agree with TRBD1. The CDR3 is 16 residues long. CDR1 LNHDA and CDR2 SQIVND come from the germline V gene (reference sequence). Unmatched junction bases numbered 5, after V lost 4 bases and J lost 1 base. CDR3: CASSTGGSLNTGELFF. The CDR3 DNA sequence: TGTGCCAGTAGTACAGGGGGCAGCCTGAACACCGGGGAGCTGTTTTTT.

The CDR3, as DNA: TGTGCCAGCAGCCCCTATCCCCCTGGGGGGGATAGGAACACTGAAGCTTTCTTT. It yields the protein CASSPYPPGGDRNTEAFF. The chain has TRBV9 and TRBJ1-1; D might be TRBD1 (5 bases). V shed 4 bases and J shed 1 base, with 23 bases lying between them. In germline, CDR1 is SGDLS, CDR2 YYNGEE. CDR3 length: 18 residues.

This CDR3 is CASSDIQGARAYEKLFF. CDR3 bases: TGTGCCAGCAGTGATATACAGGGGGCGCGGGCCTATGAAAAACTGTTTTTT. J is TRBJ1-4 and V is TRBV6-1; the match to TRBD1 covers 9 bases. The CDR3 runs 17 residues. CDR1 is MNHNS and CDR2 is SASEGT in the germline V gene. Unmatched junction bases numbered 11, after V lost 3 bases and J lost 6 bases.

The genes are TRBV24-1 and TRBJ1-5; the match to TRBD1 covers 8 bases. Germline values: CDR1 KGHDR, CDR2 SFDVKD. Trimming at V came to 7 bases and at J to 5 bases, leaving 6 bases not matched to a gene. This CDR3 is built from 14 residues. Here the CDR3 reads CATSGTGGDQPQHF. The DNA for the CDR3 is TGTGCCACCAGCGGGACAGGCGGAGATCAGCCCCAGCATTTT.

The chain has TRBV7-9 and TRBJ2-3; no clear D gene. In germline, CDR1 is SEHNR, CDR2 FQNEAQ (reference sequence). V was cut by 5 bases and J by 6 bases, with 15 bases left in between. This CDR3 has 14 amino acids. The CDR3 region has the DNA TGTGCCAGCAGCGAAACTTCAGGATCGGATACGCAGTATTTT. It specifies CASSETSGSDTQYF.

This clone was detected only a few times. The genes are TRBV19 and TRBJ2-1; TRBD1 aligns across 7 bases. V was clipped by 5 bases and J by 5 bases; unmatched bases: 12. Germline CDR1 reads LNHDA; CDR2 reads SQIVND (reference sequence). This CDR3 has 16 residues. The CDR3 is CASSLMTGRGHNEQFF. Written as DNA, the CDR3 is TGTGCCAGTAGTTTAATGACAGGGAGAGGACACAATGAGCAGTTCTTC.

J is TRBJ1-1 and V is TRBV18; D unresolved. V lost 5 bases, J lost 0 bases, and 10 bases lay in between. Germline CDR1 is KGHSH and CDR2 is LQKENI. The CDR3 consists of 14 residues. In DNA, the CDR3 is TGTGCCAGCTCATCGACGGCATTGAACACTGAAGCTTTCTTT. Translated, it gives CASSSTALNTEAFF.

This clone was seen once. The chain carries TRBV5-5 and TRBJ2-3, with 9 bases lining up with TRBD2. Germline CDR1 reads SGHKS; CDR2 reads YYEKEE (reference sequence). The CDR3 runs 19 residues. After removal of 3 bases from V and 0 bases from J, the junction contained 14 bases not matched to a gene. The CDR3 nucleotides are TGTGCCAGCAGCTGGAATTGGGTCAGCGGGGGGATCAGCACAGATACGCAGTATTTT. It is translated as CASSWNWVSGGISTDTQYF.